This T cell receptor (beta chain) was observed in a study of blood T cell repertoires in COVID-19. Study-wide background: Donors in the United States, Italy and Spain gave samples during acute or convalescent COVID-19. PBMCs, B-cell-depleted T cells, or T cells provided the cDNA or gDNA that made up the material.

The V and J ends lost 4 bases and 7 bases, in that order; junction bases with no gene match: 11. CDR1 is SGHRS and CDR2 is YFSETQ in the germline V gene. The CDR3 has 15 amino acids. In the original analysis: Amplification with reference gene primers provided the estimates of nucleated cell counts. Produced via immunoSEQ multiplex PCR; TCRdb's table is partial and in-frame only. That table supplies the V and J calls and clone size; D and trimming were determined from the DNA. The top ten hold about 2.5% of the sample, which has around 200,000 clones, about four fifths seen once. This chain joins TRBV5-1 and TRBJ1-2; 9 bases align to TRBD1. The sample consisted of peripheral blood. This clonotype was obtained from a woman in her 40s with active or convalescent COVID-19. The CDR3 loop is CASSRTGQGVVGYTF. The CDR3, as DNA: TGCGCCAGCAGCCGGACGGGACAGGGAGTCGTTGGCTACACCTTC.